A single sample is the source of the 6 T cell receptor beta chains below, sequenced in a study of memory CD8 T cells in hepatitis C reinfection. Generated by immunoSEQ multiplex PCR, the TCRdb table keeps only in-frame clones and is missing some. This sample has 45,000 to 65,000 clones, with roughly nine tenths found just once. The time point is: pre-reinfection, 55 to 20 weeks before reinfection detection. TCR sequencing was done directly ex vivo on sorted cells, without expansion in vitro. The sequenced sample consisted of naive CD8+ T cells sorted from blood. These receptors all come from a man aged 18 to 30 with hepatitis C virus infection.

The chain carries TRBV7-9 and TRBJ1-1; 7 bases align to TRBD1. Trimming removed 5 bases from V and 5 bases from J; junction bases left unmatched: 5. The CDR3 length is 13 residues. In germline, CDR1 is SEHNR, CDR2 FQNEAQ (reference sequence). In nucleotides, the CDR3 is TGTGCCAGCAGCCGTTTACAGGGGACTGAAGCTTTCTTT. This translates into CASSRLQGTEAFF.

Concerning this clone: Mismatch with germline at one junction end may stem from a read error. The same CDR3 can be traced to other DNA sequences in this sample. The chain uses TRBV15 and TRBJ1-4, with D uncertain. Germline V gene sequence: CDR1 LNHNV, CDR2 YYDKDF (reference sequence). The CDR3 spans 17 residues. The CDR3, as DNA: TGTGCCACCAGCAGAGATCCCGCGCAGGTGGAGGTCGAAAAATTGTTTTTT. Protein sequence: CATSRDPAQVEVEKLFF.

The chain uses TRBV27 and TRBJ2-7, with D unclear. CDR1 and CDR2 (germline): MNHEY, SMNVEV (reference sequence). The CDR3 has 13 residues. Trimming removed 8 bases from V and 2 bases from J, with 13 bases in between. The CDR3 nucleotides read TGTGCCAGCTCCTTGAGGATCACCTACGAGCAGTACTTC. Translated: CASSLRITYEQYF.

The chain combines TRBV28 with TRBJ2-7; 8 nucleotides align to TRBD2. Trimming took 3 bases from V and 7 from J; bases not matched to a gene: 5. Germline V gene data show CDR1 as MDHEN and CDR2 as SYDVKM. The CDR3 runs to 13 residues. CDR3 coding DNA: TGTGCCAGCAGTTTCGGGGGGGCCGAAGAGCAGTACTTC. The encoded protein is CASSFGGAEEQYF.

The rearrangement links TRBV27 to TRBJ2-4; D is unclear. In germline, CDR1 is MNHEY, CDR2 SMNVEV (reference sequence). The V end was cut by 0 bases, the J end by 7 bases, with 7 bases between. The CDR3 covers 13 residues. The DNA of the CDR3 is TGTGCCAGCAGTTTATCTTCCCGGAACATTCAGTACTTC. The encoded protein is CASSLSSRNIQYF.

The chain combines TRBV13 with TRBJ2-3, with 9 bases that match TRBD2. Looked up from germline, CDR1 is PRHDT and CDR2 is FYEKMQ (reference sequence). The CDR3 consists of 16 residues. The V segment lost 5 bases and the J segment 4 bases; nucleotides outside the gene matches: 10. This CDR3 is CASSVWGGGAPDTQYF. The CDR3 DNA is TGTGCCAGCAGCGTCTGGGGCGGGGGGGCCCCAGATACGCAGTATTTT.